Listed below are T cell receptor beta chains from one sample, sequenced in a study of CD8+CD57+ T cells in acquired aplastic anemia. TCRdb reprocessed the reads via MiXCR and lists one record per CDR3 protein. The sample consists of roughly 250,000 distinct CDR3 sequences, around 46% of them appearing once. The sample was sorted CD4+, CD8+, or CD8+CD57+ T cells (not recorded which) from PBMCs. The receptor source for this set is a human donor with aplastic anemia. Both conserved end residues are part of each CDR3. The D gene is left open where the match is weak. Only part of the rows carry a size: once, few, many, or a class if the clone is expanded.

clone_size | d_call | j_call | v_call | cdr3_aa | cdr3_nt
- | - | TRBJ1-4 | TRBV10-3 | CAVSESSGEQINEKLFF | TGTGCCGTCAGTGAGTCTTCAGGAGAGCAAATTAATGAAAAACTGTTTTTT
- | - | TRBJ2-3 | TRBV10-3 | CASSSSRTDTQYF | TGTGCCAGTAGTTCCTCGCGCACAGATACGCAGTATTTT
many | TRBD2 | TRBJ2-1 | TRBV7-6 | CASALAGYEQFF | TGTGCCAGCGCTCTAGCGGGGTATGAGCAGTTCTTC
many | - | TRBJ2-2 | TRBV13 | CATSGAGELFF | TGTGCCACCTCCGGGGCCGGGGAGCTGTTTTTT
- | - | TRBJ2-1 | TRBV9 | CASSVRGPEQFF | TGTGCCAGCAGCGTGCGAGGACCTGAGCAGTTCTTC
many | TRBD2 | TRBJ2-1 | TRBV29-1 | CSVVSSGRNWEQFF | TGCAGCGTTGTTTCTAGCGGGAGAAATTGGGAGCAGTTCTTC
- | - | TRBJ1-1 | TRBV7-3 | CASSFSRNTEAFF | TGTGCCAGCAGCTTTTCCCGGAACACTGAAGCTTTCTTT
- | TRBD1 | TRBJ1-5 | TRBV9 | CASSGTALEPQHF | TGTGCCAGCAGTGGGACAGCCCTTGAGCCCCAGCATTTT
many | - | TRBJ2-2 | TRBV6-1 | CASSAPWGTGELFF | TGTGCCAGCAGTGCGCCGTGGGGTACCGGGGAGCTGTTTTTT
- | TRBD1 | TRBJ1-5 | TRBV7-2 | CASSFWTGGAVQPQHF | TGTGCCAGCAGCTTTTGGACAGGGGGCGCGGTCCAGCCCCAGCATTTT
- | - | TRBJ2-1 | TRBV25-1 | CACSARDRTDYEQFF | -
few | - | TRBJ2-7 | TRBV25-1 | CASSGPGASINYEQYF | TGTGCCAGCAGTGGTCCAGGGGCTTCAATTAACTACGAGCAGTACTTC
- | - | TRBJ2-3 | TRBV29-1 | CSVRRGVGASTDTQYF | TGCAGCGTCCGAAGGGGTGTGGGGGCTAGCACAGATACGCAGTATTTT
- | - | TRBJ2-3 | TRBV15 | CATSSLKSGTDTQYF | TGTGCCACCAGCAGCTTGAAAAGCGGCACAGATACGCAGTATTTT
- | - | TRBJ2-7 | TRBV2 | CASSEGAAKSYEQYF | TGTGCCAGCAGTGAAGGGGCGGCGAAGTCCTACGAGCAGTACTTC
- | - | TRBJ1-1 | TRBV19 | CASSPWGFGNTEAFF | TGTGCCAGTAGCCCTTGGGGCTTCGGAAACACTGAAGCTTTCTTT
- | - | TRBJ2-1 | TRBV10-3 | CAISEDRYEQFF | TGTGCCATCAGTGAGGACAGATATGAGCAGTTCTTC
many | TRBD2 | TRBJ2-4 | TRBV7-9 | CASKGGAPEAKNIQYF | TGTGCCAGCAAGGGAGGGGCCCCAGAAGCCAAAAACATTCAGTACTTC
- | - | TRBJ2-1 | TRBV15 | CATSPQGGGAGNEQFF | TGTGCCACCAGCCCCCAGGGTGGGGGGGCTGGTAATGAGCAGTTCTTC
many | - | TRBJ2-2 | TRBV7-3 | CASRNTGELFF | TGTGCCAGCAGGAACACCGGGGAGCTGTTTTTT
- | - | TRBJ2-7 | TRBV20-1 | CSASSIPTGLGHEQYF | TGCAGTGCCAGTAGTATTCCAACAGGGCTCGGACACGAGCAGTACTTC
many | TRBD2 | TRBJ2-1 | TRBV19 | CASSMSSGTDNEQFF | TGTGCCAGTAGTATGTCTAGCGGGACAGACAATGAGCAGTTCTTC
many | TRBD1 | TRBJ2-5 | TRBV20-1 | CSAAGTGGTETQYF | TGCAGTGCTGCCGGGACAGGGGGAACCGAGACCCAGTACTTC
few | - | TRBJ2-7 | TRBV28 | CASTGPGRSYEQYF | TGTGCCAGCACAGGGCCAGGGAGGTCCTACGAGCAGTACTTC
few | TRBD2 | TRBJ2-5 | TRBV9 | CASSSGGGETQYF | TGTGCCAGCAGCTCCGGGGGGGGGGAGACCCAGTACTTC
- | - | TRBJ1-2 | TRBV19 | CASSIGDTDSGDGYTF | TGTGCCAGTAGTATTGGGGACACTGACAGTGGCGATGGCTACACCTTC
- | - | TRBJ2-7 | TRBV10-1 | CATTGEGGGQHF | TGCGCCACCACTGGAGAGGGGGGCGGGCAGCACTTC
few | TRBD1 | TRBJ1-2 | TRBV5-5 | CASSPDSARDRFIGYTF | TGTGCCAGCAGCCCTGATTCCGCCCGGGACAGGTTTATCGGCTACACCTTC
few | TRBD2 | TRBJ2-5 | TRBV7-9 | CASSFLGRAEETQYF | TGTGCCAGCAGCTTCCTCGGGAGGGCCGAGGAGACCCAGTACTTC
- | - | TRBJ2-7 | TRBV7-9 | CASSLAQGSNYEQYF | TGTGCCAGCAGCTTAGCTCAGGGGAGTAATTACGAGCAGTACTTC
once | - | TRBJ1-2 | TRBV28 | CASRPTNYGYTF | TGTGCCAGCAGGCCAACTAACTATGGCTACACCTTC
few | TRBD2 | TRBJ2-1 | TRBV4-1 | CASSQDPQGGSYNEQFF | TGCGCCAGCAGCCAAGATCCCCAGGGCGGGAGCTACAATGAGCAGTTCTTC
- | - | TRBJ1-5 | TRBV19 | CASSIEGEGGNQPQHF | TGTGCCAGTAGTATTGAGGGAGAAGGTGGCAATCAGCCCCAGCATTTT
- | TRBD1 | TRBJ1-1 | TRBV2 | CASSFSGQGVDEAFF | TGTGCCAGCAGTTTTTCGGGACAGGGGGTGGATGAAGCTTTCTTT
- | TRBD1 | TRBJ2-1 | TRBV15 | CATSRDPGQGFRNEQFF | TGTGCCACCAGCAGGGACCCGGGACAGGGATTCCGAAATGAGCAGTTCTTC
many | - | TRBJ2-7 | TRBV5-1 | CASSLRGFHEQYF | TGCGCCAGCAGCTTGCGGGGTTTCCACGAGCAGTACTTC
many | - | TRBJ1-1 | TRBV7-8 | CASSLVWNTEAFF | TGTGCCAGCAGCTTAGTTTGGAACACTGAAGCTTTCTTT
many | - | TRBJ2-1 | TRBV2 | CAGGSYNEQFF | TGTGCCGGGGGGAGCTACAATGAGCAGTTCTTC
many | TRBD1 | TRBJ1-1 | TRBV20-1 | CSPGGGTEAFF | TGCAGTCCAGGGGGGGGAACTGAAGCTTTCTTT
- | - | TRBJ2-2 | TRBV6-5 | CASSYGALRGELFF | TGTGCCAGCAGCTACGGGGCCCTCCGGGGGGAGCTGTTTTTT
- | - | TRBJ1-1 | TRBV15 | CATSRDFGSTEAFF | TGTGCCACCAGCAGAGATTTCGGTTCCACTGAAGCTTTCTTT
- | TRBD1 | TRBJ2-7 | TRBV10-3 | CAISLPLTGDRPNYEQYF | TGTGCCATCAGTTTGCCCCTTACAGGGGATCGGCCCAACTACGAGCAGTACTTC
once | - | TRBJ1-6 | TRBV9 | CASSVARAPTSPLHF | TGTGCCAGCAGCGTAGCCCGGGCCCCTACTTCACCCCTCCACTTT
few | - | TRBJ2-5 | TRBV7-6 | CASSQEGRGRETQYF | TGTGCCAGCAGCCAAGAAGGACGGGGAAGAGAGACCCAGTACTTC
- | TRBD1 | TRBJ2-7 | TRBV25-1 | CASSQAGQGFYEQYF | TGCGCCAGCAGCCAGGCGGGACAGGGTTTCTACGAGCAGTACTTC
- | TRBD1 | TRBJ2-7 | TRBV5-5 | CASSHGQGVDEQYF | TGCGCCAGCAGCCACGGACAGGGGGTCGACGAGCAGTACTTC
- | - | TRBJ1-1 | TRBV27 | CASSSWGGTEAFF | TGTGCCAGCAGTTCTTGGGGGGGGACTGAAGCTTTCTTT
- | - | TRBJ2-1 | TRBV24-1 | CATSDLTYGENEQFF | TGTGCCACCAGTGATTTGACGTATGGGGAGAATGAGCAGTTCTTC
- | - | TRBJ2-1 | TRBV7-2 | CASSLEASTYNEQFF | TGTGCCAGCAGCTTAGAAGCGTCCACCTACAATGAGCAGTTCTTC
many | - | TRBJ2-1 | TRBV19 | CASNLRPGMDDEQFF | TGTGCCTCAAACCTAAGGCCAGGGATGGACGATGAGCAGTTCTTC
many | - | TRBJ1-2 | TRBV7-2 | CASSLAPEDGYTF | TGTGCCAGCAGCTTAGCTCCGGAGGATGGCTACACCTTC
few | TRBD1 | TRBJ2-7 | TRBV10-3 | CAISENQGVAYEQYF | TGTGCCATCAGTGAGAACCAGGGGGTCGCCTACGAGCAGTACTTC
once | - | TRBJ1-1 | TRBV19 | CASSIPGGARTEAFF | TGTGCCAGTAGTATCCCGGGGGGGGCGCGTACTGAAGCTTTCTTT
- | - | TRBJ2-3 | TRBV20-1 | CSARDPQGGDTQYF | TGCAGTGCTAGAGACCCACAGGGAGGCGATACGCAGTATTTT
- | TRBD1 | TRBJ1-2 | TRBV7-9 | CASSYDGTTGTGGYTF | TGTGCCAGCAGCTACGACGGAACCACCGGGACAGGGGGCTACACCTTC